These 30 T cell receptor beta chains share one sample of origin, sequenced in a study of breast tumors, draining lymph nodes, adjacent tissues. Breast cancer patients provided tissue from their axillary draining lymph nodes. TCRdb ran MiXCR on the multiplex PCR reads and lists one entry per CDR3 protein. The sample has about 110,000 distinct CDR3 sequences; more than 25% are singletons. Specimen: axillary lymph node tissue. These receptors originate from a female donor with breast cancer. Some clones in this sample may be carry-over from other donors' samples.

In regard to this clonotype: A much larger clone lies one base from this, so it may be a read error. V usage is TRBV20-1 and J usage is TRBJ2-7; D gene ambiguous. Germline CDR1 reads DFQATT; CDR2 reads SNEGSKA (reference sequence). The CDR3 runs to 11 residues. In DNA form, the CDR3 reads TGCAGTGCTAGTCGCGGATGCGAGCAGTCCTTC. This encodes CSASRGCEQSF.

In this sample, this clonotype turned up a few times. This could be a read error, since a much larger clone is one nucleotide away. V and J are TRBV20-1 and TRBJ2-2; a possible D gene is TRBD1 (6 bases). CDR1 is DFQATT, CDR2 SNEGSKA, per germline (reference sequence). This CDR3 has 16 amino acids. Deletions cut 6 bases from V and 5 bases from J, with 22 bases between. For the CDR3, the DNA is TGCAGTGCCAAAGGGGGAAGCGGCCGCACTACCGGGGAGCTGTTTTTT. Encoded protein: CSAKGGSGRTTGELFF.

This clonotype was detected many times. A much larger clone lies one base from this, so it may be a read error. The rearrangement links TRBV20-1 to TRBJ1-6; D is undetermined. CDR3 size: 16 residues. Germline lookup yields CDR1 DFQATT and CDR2 SNEGSKA (reference sequence). The CDR3 region is CSARVPGVSSNSPLHF. For the CDR3, the DNA is TGCAGTGCTAGAGTGCCCGGGGTCTCCTCTAATTCACCCCTCCACTTT.

This clonotype was counted many times. The chain has TRBV20-1 and TRBJ2-3; D might be TRBD1 (6 bases). The V and J ends lost 6 bases and 8 bases respectively, with 15 bases between them. This CDR3 has 12 residues. Germline CDR1 and CDR2: DFQATT and SNEGSKA (reference sequence). The DNA for the CDR3 is TGCAGTGCCCATCGACGAGGGGGTACGCAGTATTTT. Amino acid sequence: CSAHRRGGTQYF.

This clonotype was observed many times. The chain employs TRBV29-1 and TRBJ2-3; TRBD2 matches at 9 bases. This CDR3 has 11 residues. J lost 4 bases, V lost 7 bases, and 0 bases had no gene match. Germline CDR1 is SQVTM and CDR2 is ANQGSEA. The CDR3 DNA sequence: TGCAGCGGGACTAGCGCAGATACGCAGTATTTT. This encodes CSGTSADTQYF.

Many counts were recorded for this clonotype. The chain joins TRBV29-1 to TRBJ1-5; D not resolved. Germline CDR1 reads SQVTM; CDR2 reads ANQGSEA. V was trimmed by 6 bases and J by 4 bases, leaving 13 bases between them. CDR3 size: 13 residues. As DNA, the CDR3 is TGCAGCGTCCAACCCGGGTTTAATCAGCCCCAGCATTTT. This encodes CSVQPGFNQPQHF.

This clonotype was seen at least ten times. The CDR3 loop is CASSSTGLGGYTF. The CDR3 nucleotides read TGTGCCAGCAGTTCGACAGGGCTTGGCGGCTACACCTTC. The chain uses TRBV6-6 and TRBJ1-2, with 7 positions matching TRBD1. Trimming took 4 bases from V and 8 from J; bases not matched to a gene: 7. The CDR3 spans 13 residues. CDR1 and CDR2 (germline): MNHNY, SVGAGI (reference sequence).

This chain links TRBV20-1 with TRBJ2-3; tentatively, D is TRBD2 (6 bases). The germline V and J ends were trimmed by 0 bases and 4 bases, with 20 bases remaining between them. From germline, CDR1 is DFQATT and CDR2 SNEGSKA (reference sequence). The CDR3 is 17 amino acids. The CDR3 DNA sequence: TGCAGTGCTAGAGATATTTTTGGTCAAGGGAGGCCAGATACGCAGTATTTT. Residues: CSARDIFGQGRPDTQYF.

This clonotype came up a few times. J is TRBJ1-1 and V is TRBV5-6; unclear D gene. Deletions cut 1 base from V and 4 bases from J, with 17 bases between. This CDR3 contains 16 residues. Germline CDR1 and CDR2: SGHDT and YYEEEE. The CDR3 DNA is TGTGCCAGCAGCTTGTTGCCCCGATTGAGAGGCACTGAAGCTTTCTTT. As protein: CASSLLPRLRGTEAFF.

Many counts were recorded for this clonotype. The chain recombines TRBV5-4 with TRBJ2-3, with D possibly being TRBD1 or TRBD2 (5 bases each). In germline, CDR1 is SGHNT, CDR2 YYREEE (reference sequence). The CDR3 sequence is 13 residues long. V lost 7 bases, J lost 0 bases, and 9 bases lay in between. CDR3 coding DNA: TGTGCCAGCCAGGGACCTAGCACAGATACGCAGTATTTT. Translation gives CASQGPSTDTQYF. Drawing the rest from reference TRBV5-4 and TRBJ2-3, the complete variable domain is ETGVTQSPTHLIKTRGQQVTLRCSSQSGHNTVSWYQQALGQGPQFIFQYYREEENGRGNFPPRFSGLQFPNYSSELNVNALELDDSALYLCASQGPSTDTQYFGPGTRLTVL.

This clonotype was found many times. V is TRBV9 and J is TRBJ2-3, with TRBD2 identical over 8 bases. This CDR3 contains 17 residues. Trimming cost V 0 bases and J 5 bases; bases outside gene matches: 11. CDR1 is SGDLS, CDR2 YYNGEE, per germline. CDR3 in amino acids: CASSVGQLAGGVDTQYF. CDR3 DNA: TGTGCCAGCAGCGTAGGACAGCTCGCGGGAGGTGTAGATACGCAGTATTTT.

CDR3 protein: CATQLGSNEQFF. The CDR3 nucleotides read TGTGCCACCCAACTAGGTAGCAATGAGCAGTTCTTC. This chain links TRBV2 with TRBJ2-1; D possibly corresponds to TRBD2 (5 bases). Per germline, CDR1 SNHLY and CDR2 FYNNEI. The CDR3 has 12 amino acids. Deletions cut 10 bases from V and 6 bases from J, with 13 bases between.

In this sample, this clonotype turned up many times. The CDR3 sequence: CASSFPPYEQYF. The CDR3 coding sequence is TGCGCCAGCAGCTTTCCCCCCTACGAGCAGTACTTC. The gene calls are TRBV5-1 and TRBJ2-7, with D unclear. Germline V gene lookup returns CDR1 SGHRS and CDR2 YFSETQ. Deletions cut 2 bases from V and 2 bases from J, with 5 bases between. The CDR3 contains 12 residues.

The chain uses TRBV9 and TRBJ2-3; TRBD2 matches 8 bases. Germline V gene lookup returns CDR1 SGDLS and CDR2 YYNGEE. Trimming took 0 bases from V and 0 from J; bases not matched to a gene: 18. The CDR3 extends over 21 amino acids. The CDR3 protein is CASSVARGGGPNSTSTDTQYF. CDR3 nucleotide sequence: TGTGCCAGCAGCGTAGCTAGAGGCGGGGGGCCAAACTCAACTAGCACAGATACGCAGTATTTT.

The sample holds many counts of this clonotype. This chain joins TRBV12-3 or TRBV12-4 and TRBJ2-1, with TRBD1 matching 10 bases. J lost 4 bases, V lost 7 bases, and 7 bases had no gene match. The CDR3 is 15 residues long. The CDR3 sequence: CASNLDRGLYNEQFF. CDR3 nucleotide sequence: TGTGCCAGCAACCTAGACAGGGGGCTGTACAATGAGCAGTTCTTC.

This clonotype appeared a single time. A single base separates this from a much larger clone, so it may be a read error. The conserved phenylalanine or tryptophan normally closing the CDR3 is absent here, so this likely arose from a read error. It is unclear where the CDR3 begins or ends on the DNA, so no DNA is shown, and the CDR3 is as TCRdb lists it. The chain is built from TRBV20-1 and TRBJ2-5. CDR1 is DFQATT, CDR2 SNEGSKA, per germline (reference sequence). The CDR3 contains 10 residues when both ends are counted. Here the CDR3 reads CSAEEETRYS.

This clonotype has a count of ten or more. DNA for the CDR3: TGTGCCAGCACGTATCAGGGGGGGCAGCCCCAGCATTTT. Its translation: CASTYQGGQPQHF. The J gene is TRBJ1-5, the V gene TRBV2, with 7 bases lining up with TRBD1. The CDR3 sequence is 13 residues long. Trimming at V came to 7 bases and at J to 7 bases, leaving 7 bases not matched to a gene. Germline CDR1 reads SNHLY; CDR2 reads FYNNEI. Full variable domain (remainder filled in from reference TRBV2 and TRBJ1-5): EPEVTQTPSHQVTQMGQEVILRCVPISNHLYFYWYRQILGQKVEFLVSFYNNEISEKSEIFDDQFSVERPDGSNFTLKIRSTKLEDSAMYFCASTYQGGQPQHFGDGTRLSIL.

A few counts support this clonotype. The chain has TRBV30 and TRBJ1-1, with TRBD1 identical over 9 bases. The germline V gene encodes CDR1 GTSNPN and CDR2 SVGIG (reference sequence). The CDR3 length is 12 residues. This CDR3 reads CEYRGRNTEAFF. The CDR3 nucleotides are TGTGAATACAGGGGGCGGAACACTGAAGCTTTCTTT. Complete variable domain (other parts from reference TRBV30 and TRBJ1-1): SQTIHQWPATLVQPVGSPLSLECTVEGTSNPNLYWYRQAAGRGLQLLFYSVGIGQISSEVPQNLSASRPQDRQFILSSKKLLLSDSGFYLCEYRGRNTEAFFGQGTRLTVV.

This clonotype was recorded many times. The V call is TRBV7-9, the J call TRBJ2-3; tentatively, D is TRBD1 or TRBD2 (6 bases each). CDR1 and CDR2 (germline): SEHNR, FQNEAQ (reference sequence). The CDR3 is made up of 16 amino acids. V was cut by 1 base and J by 3 bases, with 14 bases left in between. CDR3 in amino acids: CASSLGVGGLTDTQYF. The DNA of the CDR3 is TGTGCCAGCAGCTTAGGTGTGGGGGGCTTGACAGATACGCAGTATTTT.

A note on this clonotype: A junction end diverges from the germline sequence, so it may reflect a read error. J is TRBJ1-3 and V is TRBV6-5; D uncertain. The CDR3 length is 16 residues. Germline CDR1 and CDR2: MNHEY and SVGAGI. The DNA for the CDR3 is TGTGCCAGCAGTTACTCTGACGGGGTTCCTGGAGACACCTTATATTTT. Translated, it gives CASSYSDGVPGDTLYF.

This clonotype was seen ten or more times. V usage is TRBV5-5 and J usage is TRBJ1-5; 11 bases align to TRBD1. The CDR3 totals 16 residues. CDR1 is SGHKS, CDR2 YYEKEE, per germline (reference sequence). V lost 4 bases to trimming and J lost 5 bases; unmatched junction nucleotides: 8. The CDR3 bases are TGTGCCAGCAGCGGGCGGACAGGGGGCGATGATCAGCCCCAGCATTTT. It encodes CASSGRTGGDDQPQHF.

In this sample, this clonotype turned up many times. The chain has TRBV9 and TRBJ1-1; maybe TRBD1 (5 bases). Germline V gene lookup returns CDR1 SGDLS and CDR2 YYNGEE. V lost 7 bases to trimming and J lost 1 base, with 20 bases between them. This CDR3 comprises 16 residues. The CDR3 DNA sequence: TGTGCCAGCGCCTCGGGGGGAAACAGGCAGAACACTGAAGCTTTCTTT. Translating gives CASASGGNRQNTEAFF.

This clonotype was found many times. This chain connects TRBV2 to TRBJ1-5; 10 bases line up with TRBD1. Per germline, CDR1 SNHLY and CDR2 FYNNEI. The CDR3 runs to 15 residues. With 4 bases clipped from V and 3 bases from J, the junction kept 3 bases outside the gene matches. The CDR3 DNA follows: TGTGCCAGCAGTGCCGGGACAGGGGCCAATCAGCCCCAGCATTTT. Its translation is CASSAGTGANQPQHF.

Comments on this clonotype: It may be a read error: a sequence one base away is much more abundant. This chain links TRBV2 with TRBJ2-3, with D tentatively TRBD2 (5 bases). The ends were cut back, 6 bases at V and 11 bases at J, with 12 bases in the middle. This CDR3 region has 11 residues. In germline, CDR1 is SNHLY, CDR2 FYNNEI. CDR3 amino acids: CASRVSGEQYF. DNA of the CDR3: TGTGCCAGCAGGGTGAGCGGCGAGCAGTATTTT.

This clonotype appeared many times. The chain combines TRBV12-3 or TRBV12-4 with TRBJ1-4, with D possibly matching TRBD1 (5 bases). This CDR3 is built from 14 residues. Trimming removed 3 bases at V and 1 base at J, with 6 bases between. The CDR3 is CASSFGGTNEKLFF. Here the CDR3 DNA reads TGTGCCAGCAGTTTTGGGGGAACTAATGAAAAACTGTTTTTT.

This clonotype was detected many times. A much larger clone differs by one base, so this may be a read error. The chain uses TRBV20-1 and TRBJ2-5, with 10 bases aligning to TRBD2. CDR3 length: 14 residues. V lost 2 bases to trimming and J lost 7 bases; unmatched junction nucleotides: 7. Germline V gene lookup returns CDR1 DFQATT and CDR2 SNEGSKA (reference sequence). The CDR3 sequence: CSARSSGGRATQYF. DNA for the CDR3: TGCAGTGCTAGATCTAGCGGGGGACGTGCGACCCAGTACTTC.

The V call is TRBV4-1, the J call TRBJ2-7; tentative D call: TRBD1 (6 bases). Germline-derived CDR1 and CDR2 are MGHRA and YSYEKL. The CDR3 loop spans 14 amino acids. V lost 3 bases, J lost 5 bases, and 14 bases lay in between. CDR3 in DNA: TGCGCCAGCAGCCAGAGCCGGACAGCCAACGAGCAGTACTTC. Translating gives CASSQSRTANEQYF.

The chain employs TRBV20-1 and TRBJ2-1, with D hard to call. Germline V gene lookup returns CDR1 DFQATT and CDR2 SNEGSKA (reference sequence). V was cut by 5 bases and J by 7 bases, with 15 bases left in between. The CDR3 totals 13 residues. CDR3 DNA: TGCAGTGCTGTAATCCCGCCAGTGAATGAGCAGTTCTTC. It specifies CSAVIPPVNEQFF.

Many counts were recorded for this clonotype. This CDR3 is CASSQDLRVRRAGELFF. DNA for the CDR3: TGCGCCAGCAGCCAAGATCTAAGGGTAAGGAGGGCCGGGGAGCTGTTTTTT. This chain connects TRBV4-1 to TRBJ2-2, with D possibly matching TRBD2 (6 bases). V was pared by 0 bases and J by 6 bases, with 17 bases between. Germline CDR1 is MGHRA and CDR2 is YSYEKL. This CDR3 comprises 17 residues.

This clonotype was seen at least ten times. V is TRBV7-8 and J is TRBJ2-7; D is tentatively TRBD1 or TRBD2 (5 bases each). The germline V and J ends were trimmed by 5 bases and 0 bases, with 14 bases remaining between them. The CDR3 runs 15 residues. Per the germline V gene, CDR1 is SGHVS and CDR2 is FQNEAQ. CDR3 DNA sequence: TGTGCCAGCAGCAATCCGGGACCGACCTCCTACGAGCAGTACTTC. Translated: CASSNPGPTSYEQYF.